This T cell receptor beta chain was retrieved from a study of regulatory T cells in long-lasting Graves disease. Germline CDR1 and CDR2: DFQATT and SNEGSKA (reference sequence). V trimming: 5 bases; J trimming: 7 bases; junction bases outside the gene matches: 8. The CDR3 totals 14 residues. Building of the TCR beta libraries involved iRepertoire HTBI primers and Arm-PCR of CDR3 regions. TCRdb re-derived calls from the multiplex PCR reads in MiXCR, one entry per CDR3 protein. Here the sample spans roughly 560,000 distinct CDR3 sequences, about 16% being singletons. The time point here: newly diagnosed GD, antithyroid drugs for less than 3 months. Making the TCR library involved RNA that had been extracted from PBMCs. Notes on the study in general: Accuracy could have been hurt by small sample size.

This clonotype appeared many times. Its target is not known. These data were also reused for a study on T cells in Graves' hyperthyroidism and ophthalmopathy. That paper states: A set of HTBI primers served as the primers for a first-round RT-PCR of the TCR CDR3.

The source material was peripheral blood mononuclear cells (PBMCs), sampled at new diagnosis, from a patient treated with antithyroid drugs. The sequence derives from a woman aged 40-60 years with Graves disease. The rearrangement links TRBV20-1 to TRBJ2-1; TRBD1 aligns across 10 bases. The CDR3 nucleotides read TGCAGTGCTCCCATCGACAGGGGGCTTAATGAGCAGTTCTTC. It codes for CSAPIDRGLNEQFF.